This T cell receptor (beta chain) was retrieved from a study of T cell repertoires in cytomegalovirus infection. As for the study in general: Public TCR beta signatures marked donors with CMV infection and the matching HLA. Broader study findings: The ex vivo response was dominated by HLA-C-restricted CMV-specific TCR beta clonotypes.

V lost 2 bases, J lost 0 bases, and 16 bases lay in between. This CDR3 has 18 amino acids. Germline-derived CDR1 and CDR2 are MNHEY and SMNVEV (reference sequence). This clonotype was detected a few times. Its antigen is undetermined. One entry per CDR3 protein results from TCRdb running MiXCR on the reads. Of roughly 230,000 distinct CDR3 sequences in the sample, over 15% were seen once. Sequencing was done on a sample of CD8+ T cells from PBMCs. The chain employs TRBV27 and TRBJ1-4; the D gene is possibly TRBD1 (5 bases). The TCR comes from a human donor in good health (CMV status not recorded). Some clones in this sample may be carry-over from other donors' samples. This chain's CDR3 is CASSLRSEGDATNEKLFF. The CDR3 nucleotides are TGTGCCAGCAGTTTAAGGAGCGAAGGGGATGCAACTAATGAAAAACTGTTTTTT.